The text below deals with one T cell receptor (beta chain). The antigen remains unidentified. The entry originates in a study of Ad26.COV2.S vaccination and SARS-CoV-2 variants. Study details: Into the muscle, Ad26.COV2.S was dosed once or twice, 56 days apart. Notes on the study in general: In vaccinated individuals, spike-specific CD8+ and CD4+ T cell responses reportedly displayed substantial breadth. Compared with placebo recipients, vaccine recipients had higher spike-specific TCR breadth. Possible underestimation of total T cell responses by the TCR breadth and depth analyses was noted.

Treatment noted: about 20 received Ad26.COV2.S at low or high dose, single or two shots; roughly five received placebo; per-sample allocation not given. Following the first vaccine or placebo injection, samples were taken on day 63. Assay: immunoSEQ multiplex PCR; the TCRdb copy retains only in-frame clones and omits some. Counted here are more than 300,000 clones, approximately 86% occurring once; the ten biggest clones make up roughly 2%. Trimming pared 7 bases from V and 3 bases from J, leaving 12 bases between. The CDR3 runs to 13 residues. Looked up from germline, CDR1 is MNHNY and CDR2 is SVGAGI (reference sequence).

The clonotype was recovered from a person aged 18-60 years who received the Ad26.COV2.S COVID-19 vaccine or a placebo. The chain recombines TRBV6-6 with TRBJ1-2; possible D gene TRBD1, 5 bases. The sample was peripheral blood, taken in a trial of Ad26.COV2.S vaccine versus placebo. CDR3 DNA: TGTGCCAGCACCCTTGGGGCCTACTATGGCTACACCTTC. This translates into CASTLGAYYGYTF.